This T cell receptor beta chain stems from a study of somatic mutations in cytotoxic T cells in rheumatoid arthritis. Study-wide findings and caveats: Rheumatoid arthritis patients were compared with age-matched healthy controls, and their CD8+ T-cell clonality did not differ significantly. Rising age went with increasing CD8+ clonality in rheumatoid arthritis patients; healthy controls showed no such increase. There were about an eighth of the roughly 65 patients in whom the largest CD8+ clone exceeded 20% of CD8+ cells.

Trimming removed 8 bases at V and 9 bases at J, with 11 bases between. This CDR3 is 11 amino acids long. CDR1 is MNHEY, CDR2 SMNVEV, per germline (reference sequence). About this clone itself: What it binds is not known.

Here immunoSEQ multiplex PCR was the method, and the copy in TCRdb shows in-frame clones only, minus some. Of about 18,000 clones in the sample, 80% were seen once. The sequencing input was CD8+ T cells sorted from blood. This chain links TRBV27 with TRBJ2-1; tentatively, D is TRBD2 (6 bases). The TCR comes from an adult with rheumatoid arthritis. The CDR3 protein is CASWGGFEQFF. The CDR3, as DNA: TGTGCCAGCTGGGGAGGATTTGAGCAGTTCTTC.